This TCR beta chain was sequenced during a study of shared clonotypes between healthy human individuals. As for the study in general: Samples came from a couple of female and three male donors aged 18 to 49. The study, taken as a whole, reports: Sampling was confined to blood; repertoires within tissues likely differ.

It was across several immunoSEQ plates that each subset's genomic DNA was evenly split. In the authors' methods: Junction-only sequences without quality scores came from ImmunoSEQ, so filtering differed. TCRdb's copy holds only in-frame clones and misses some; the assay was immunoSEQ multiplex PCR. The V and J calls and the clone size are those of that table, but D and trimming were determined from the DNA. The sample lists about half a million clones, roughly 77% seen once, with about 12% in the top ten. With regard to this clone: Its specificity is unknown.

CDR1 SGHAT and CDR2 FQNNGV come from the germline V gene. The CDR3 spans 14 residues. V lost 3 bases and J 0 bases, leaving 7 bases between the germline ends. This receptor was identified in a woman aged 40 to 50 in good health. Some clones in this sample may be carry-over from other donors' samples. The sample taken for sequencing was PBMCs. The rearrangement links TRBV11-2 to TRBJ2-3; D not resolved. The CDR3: CASSFDASTDTQYF. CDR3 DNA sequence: TGTGCCAGCAGCTTCGACGCTAGCACAGATACGCAGTATTTT.